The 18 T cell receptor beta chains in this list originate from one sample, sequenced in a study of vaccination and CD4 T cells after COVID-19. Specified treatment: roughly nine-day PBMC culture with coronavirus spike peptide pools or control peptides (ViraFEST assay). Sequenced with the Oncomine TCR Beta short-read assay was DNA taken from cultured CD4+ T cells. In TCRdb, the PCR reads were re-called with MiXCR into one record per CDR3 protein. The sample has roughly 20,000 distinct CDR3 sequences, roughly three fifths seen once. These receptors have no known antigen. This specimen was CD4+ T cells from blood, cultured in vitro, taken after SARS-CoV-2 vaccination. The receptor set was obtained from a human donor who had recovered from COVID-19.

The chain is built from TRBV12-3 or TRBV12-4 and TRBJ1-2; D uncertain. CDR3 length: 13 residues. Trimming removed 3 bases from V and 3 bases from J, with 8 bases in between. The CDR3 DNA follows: TGTGCCAGCAGTTTGTCTGGGTACTATGGCTACACCTTC. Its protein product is CASSLSGYYGYTF.

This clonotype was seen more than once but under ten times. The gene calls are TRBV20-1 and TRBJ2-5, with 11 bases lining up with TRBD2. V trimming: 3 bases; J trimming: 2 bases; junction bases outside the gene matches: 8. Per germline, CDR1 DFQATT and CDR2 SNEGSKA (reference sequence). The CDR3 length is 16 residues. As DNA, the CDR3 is TGCAGTGCTAGCCACACTAGCGGGGGTATTCAAGAGACCCAGTACTTC. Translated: CSASHTSGGIQETQYF.

CDR3 coding DNA: TGTGCCAGCAGCGCCGGGACTAGCGGGTACGAGCAGTACTTC. Amino acid sequence: CASSAGTSGYEQYF. The V call is TRBV2, the J call TRBJ2-7; 12 bases fit TRBD2. The ends lost 6 bases at V and 4 bases at J; junction bases unmatched: 4. This CDR3 has 14 residues. Germline CDR1 reads SNHLY; CDR2 reads FYNNEI. The complete variable domain, with remaining parts taken from reference TRBV2 and TRBJ2-7, reads EPEVTQTPSHQVTQMGQEVILRCVPISNHLYFYWYRQILGQKVEFLVSFYNNEISEKSEIFDDQFSVERPDGSNFTLKIRSTKLEDSAMYFCASSAGTSGYEQYFGPGTRLTVT.

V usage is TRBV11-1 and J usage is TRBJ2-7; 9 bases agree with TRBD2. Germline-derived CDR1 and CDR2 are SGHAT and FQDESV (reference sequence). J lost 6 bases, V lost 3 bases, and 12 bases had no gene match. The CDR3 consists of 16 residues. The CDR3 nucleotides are TGTGCCAGCAGCTTGGTCACCGGGACTAGCTCATCCGAGCAGTACTTC. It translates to CASSLVTGTSSSEQYF.

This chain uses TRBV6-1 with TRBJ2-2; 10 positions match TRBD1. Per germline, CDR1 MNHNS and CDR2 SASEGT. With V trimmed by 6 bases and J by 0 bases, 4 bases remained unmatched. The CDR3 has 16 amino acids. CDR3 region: CASSRGQGANTGELFF. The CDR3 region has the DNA TGTGCCAGCAGCCGTGGACAGGGGGCGAACACCGGGGAGCTGTTTTTT.

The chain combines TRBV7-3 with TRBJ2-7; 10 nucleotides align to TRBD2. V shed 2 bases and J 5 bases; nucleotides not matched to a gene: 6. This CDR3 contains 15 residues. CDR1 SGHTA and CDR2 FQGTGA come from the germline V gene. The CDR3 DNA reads TGTGCCAGCAGCTTACAAGCGGGAGGGCTCCACGAGCAGTACTTC. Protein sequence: CASSLQAGGLHEQYF.

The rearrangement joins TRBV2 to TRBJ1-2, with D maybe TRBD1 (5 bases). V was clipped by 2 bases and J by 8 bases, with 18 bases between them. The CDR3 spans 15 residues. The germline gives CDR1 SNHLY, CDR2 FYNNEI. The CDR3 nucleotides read TGTGCCAGCAGTGAATCAGGACGGACATTGAGGGGCTACACCTTC. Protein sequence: CASSESGRTLRGYTF.

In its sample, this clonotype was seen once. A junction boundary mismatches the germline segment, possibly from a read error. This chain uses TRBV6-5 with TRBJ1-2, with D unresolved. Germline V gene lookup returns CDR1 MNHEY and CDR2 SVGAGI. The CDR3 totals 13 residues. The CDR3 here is CASSYGRSNGCTF. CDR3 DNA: TGTGCCAGCAGTTACGGCAGGAGCAATGGCTGCACCTTC.

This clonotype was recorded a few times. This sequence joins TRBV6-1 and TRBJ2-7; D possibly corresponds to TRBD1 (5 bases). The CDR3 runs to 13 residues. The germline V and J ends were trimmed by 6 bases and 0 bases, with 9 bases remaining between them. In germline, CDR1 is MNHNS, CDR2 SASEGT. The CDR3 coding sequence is TGTGCCAGCAGCTCCGACAGCTCCTACGAGCAGTACTTC. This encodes CASSSDSSYEQYF.

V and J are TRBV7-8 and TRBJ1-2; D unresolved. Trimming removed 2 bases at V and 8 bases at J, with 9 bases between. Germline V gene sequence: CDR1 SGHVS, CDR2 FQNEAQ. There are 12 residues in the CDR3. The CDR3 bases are TGTGCCAGCAGCTTAAACCACGGCGGCTACACCTTC. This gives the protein CASSLNHGGYTF.

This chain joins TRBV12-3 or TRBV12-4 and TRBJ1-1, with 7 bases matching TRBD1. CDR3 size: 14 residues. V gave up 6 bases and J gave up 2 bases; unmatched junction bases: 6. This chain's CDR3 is CASRSGTANTEAFF. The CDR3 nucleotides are TGTGCCAGCAGGTCCGGGACAGCTAACACTGAAGCTTTCTTT.

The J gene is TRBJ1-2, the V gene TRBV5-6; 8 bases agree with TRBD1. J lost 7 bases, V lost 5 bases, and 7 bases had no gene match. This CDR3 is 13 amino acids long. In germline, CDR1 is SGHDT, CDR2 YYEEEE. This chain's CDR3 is CASSPGTGVGYTF. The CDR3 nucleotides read TGTGCCAGCAGTCCCGGGACAGGAGTTGGCTACACCTTC.

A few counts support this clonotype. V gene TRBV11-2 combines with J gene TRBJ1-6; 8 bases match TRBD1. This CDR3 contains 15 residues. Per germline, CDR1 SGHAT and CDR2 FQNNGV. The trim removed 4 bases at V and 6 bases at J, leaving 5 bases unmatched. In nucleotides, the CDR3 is TGTGCCAGCAGCTCCTGGACAGGGAGTAATTCACCCCTCCACTTT. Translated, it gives CASSSWTGSNSPLHF.

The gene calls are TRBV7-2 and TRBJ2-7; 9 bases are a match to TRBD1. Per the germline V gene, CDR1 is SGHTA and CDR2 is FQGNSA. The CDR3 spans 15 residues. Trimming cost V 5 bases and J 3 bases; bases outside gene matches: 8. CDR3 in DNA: TGTGCCAGCAGCCCGAGGACAGGGGAGGACTACGAGCAGTACTTC. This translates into CASSPRTGEDYEQYF.

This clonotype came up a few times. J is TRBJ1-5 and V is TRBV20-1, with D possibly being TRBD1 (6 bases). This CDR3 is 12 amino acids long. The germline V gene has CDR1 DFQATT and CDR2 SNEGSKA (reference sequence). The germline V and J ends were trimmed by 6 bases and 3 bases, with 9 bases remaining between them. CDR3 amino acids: CSANRVNQPQHF. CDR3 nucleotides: TGCAGTGCAAACAGGGTCAATCAGCCCCAGCATTTT.

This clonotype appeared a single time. CDR3 nucleotides: TGTGCCAGCAGCGAGGACAGGGGGCAGGGCTACACCTTC. This encodes CASSEDRGQGYTF. V gene TRBV7-3 combines with J gene TRBJ1-2, with 11 bases lining up with TRBD1. Germline V gene lookup returns CDR1 SGHTA and CDR2 FQGTGA. The CDR3 totals 13 residues. V gave up 5 bases and J gave up 8 bases; unmatched junction bases: 4.

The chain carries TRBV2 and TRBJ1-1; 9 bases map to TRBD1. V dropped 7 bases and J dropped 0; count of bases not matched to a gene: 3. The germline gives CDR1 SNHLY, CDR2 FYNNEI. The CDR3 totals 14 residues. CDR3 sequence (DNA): TGTGCCAGCACCGGGACAGGGATGAACACTGAAGCTTTCTTT. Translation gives CASTGTGMNTEAFF.

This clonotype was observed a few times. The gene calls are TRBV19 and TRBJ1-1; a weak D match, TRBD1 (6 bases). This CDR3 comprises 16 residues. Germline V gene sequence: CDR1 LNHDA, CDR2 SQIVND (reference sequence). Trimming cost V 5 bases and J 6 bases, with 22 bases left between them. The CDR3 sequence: CASSHVGGKGNPEAFF. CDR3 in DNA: TGTGCCAGTAGTCACGTCGGGGGCAAGGGGAATCCTGAAGCTTTCTTT.